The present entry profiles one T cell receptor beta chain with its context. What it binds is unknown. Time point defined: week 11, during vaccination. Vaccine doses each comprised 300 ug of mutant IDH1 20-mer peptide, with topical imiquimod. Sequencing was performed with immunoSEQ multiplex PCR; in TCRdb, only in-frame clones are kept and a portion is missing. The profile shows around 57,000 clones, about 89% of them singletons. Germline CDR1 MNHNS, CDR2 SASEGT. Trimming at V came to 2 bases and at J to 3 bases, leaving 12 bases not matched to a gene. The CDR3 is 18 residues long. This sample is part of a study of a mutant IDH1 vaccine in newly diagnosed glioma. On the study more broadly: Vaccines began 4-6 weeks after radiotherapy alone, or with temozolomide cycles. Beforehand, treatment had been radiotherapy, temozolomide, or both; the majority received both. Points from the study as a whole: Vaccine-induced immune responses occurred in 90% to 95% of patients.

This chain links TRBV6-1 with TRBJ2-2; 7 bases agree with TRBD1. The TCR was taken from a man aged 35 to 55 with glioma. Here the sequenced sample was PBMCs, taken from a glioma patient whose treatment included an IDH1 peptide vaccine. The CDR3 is CASSERSVGGRDTGELFF. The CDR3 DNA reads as TGTGCCAGCAGTGAACGGTCCGTAGGGGGCCGGGACACCGGGGAGCTGTTTTTT.